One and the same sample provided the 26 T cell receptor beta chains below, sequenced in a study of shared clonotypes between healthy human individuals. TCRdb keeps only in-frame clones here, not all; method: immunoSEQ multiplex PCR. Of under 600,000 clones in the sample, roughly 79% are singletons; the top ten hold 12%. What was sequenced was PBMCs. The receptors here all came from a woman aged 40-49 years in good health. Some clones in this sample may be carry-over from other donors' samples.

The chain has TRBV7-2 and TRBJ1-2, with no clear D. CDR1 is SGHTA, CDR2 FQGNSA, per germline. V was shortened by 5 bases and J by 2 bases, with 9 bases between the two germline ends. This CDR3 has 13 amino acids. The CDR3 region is CASSPTLNYGYTF. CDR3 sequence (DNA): TGTGCCAGCAGCCCTACGTTGAACTATGGCTACACCTTC.

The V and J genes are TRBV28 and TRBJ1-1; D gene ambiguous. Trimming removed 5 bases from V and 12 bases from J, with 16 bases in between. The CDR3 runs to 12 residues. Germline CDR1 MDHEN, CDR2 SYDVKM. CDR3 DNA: TGTGCCAGCAGTCCCTTGGAGGATAGAACTTTCTTT. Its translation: CASSPLEDRTFF.

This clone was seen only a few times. CDR3 in DNA: TGTGCCAGCAGCTTAGATCTCAGGGCCTACGAGCAGTACTTC. This codes for CASSLDLRAYEQYF. The genes are TRBV11-2 and TRBJ2-7; possibly TRBD1 for D (5 bases). The CDR3 spans 14 residues. Germline loops: CDR1 SGHAT, CDR2 FQNNGV. V lost 0 bases to trimming and J lost 2 bases, with 8 bases between them.

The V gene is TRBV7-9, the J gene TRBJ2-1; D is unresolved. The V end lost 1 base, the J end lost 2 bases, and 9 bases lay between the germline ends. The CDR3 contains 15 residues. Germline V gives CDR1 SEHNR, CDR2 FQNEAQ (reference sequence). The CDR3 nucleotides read TGTGCCAGCAGCTTAGTTCTGGGAACCTACAATGAGCAGTTCTTC. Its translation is CASSLVLGTYNEQFF.

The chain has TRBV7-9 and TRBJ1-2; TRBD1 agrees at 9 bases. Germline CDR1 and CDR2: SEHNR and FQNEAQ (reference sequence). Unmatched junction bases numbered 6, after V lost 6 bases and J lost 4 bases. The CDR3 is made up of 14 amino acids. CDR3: CASSSDRGFYGYTF. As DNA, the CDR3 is TGTGCCAGCAGTTCGGACAGGGGATTCTATGGCTACACCTTC.

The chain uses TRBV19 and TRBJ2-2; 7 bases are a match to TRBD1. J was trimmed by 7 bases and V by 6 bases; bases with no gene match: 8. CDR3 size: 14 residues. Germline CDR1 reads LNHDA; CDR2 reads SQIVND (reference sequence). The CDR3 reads CASRSDRVIGELFF. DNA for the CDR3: TGTGCCAGTAGATCAGACAGGGTGATCGGGGAGCTGTTTTTT.

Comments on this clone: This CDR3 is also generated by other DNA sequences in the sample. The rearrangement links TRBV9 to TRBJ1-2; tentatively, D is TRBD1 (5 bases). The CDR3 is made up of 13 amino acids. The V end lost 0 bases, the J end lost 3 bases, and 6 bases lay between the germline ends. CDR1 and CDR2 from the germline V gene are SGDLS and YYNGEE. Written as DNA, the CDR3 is TGTGCCAGCAGCGTAGTAGGGGACTATGGCTACACCTTC. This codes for CASSVVGDYGYTF.

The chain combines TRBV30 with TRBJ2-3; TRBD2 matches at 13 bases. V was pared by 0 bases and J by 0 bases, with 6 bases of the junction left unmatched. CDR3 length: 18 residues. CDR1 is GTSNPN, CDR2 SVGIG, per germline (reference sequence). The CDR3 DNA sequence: TGTGCCTGGAGTGTACGGTCGGGACTAGCGGGAAGCACAGATACGCAGTATTTT. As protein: CAWSVRSGLAGSTDTQYF.

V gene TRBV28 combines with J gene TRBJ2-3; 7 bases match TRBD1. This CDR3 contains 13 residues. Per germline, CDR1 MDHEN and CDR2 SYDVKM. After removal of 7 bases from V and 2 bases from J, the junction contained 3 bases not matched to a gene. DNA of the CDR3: TGTGCCAGCAAGACAGGGAACACAGATACGCAGTATTTT. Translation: CASKTGNTDTQYF.

In DNA form, the CDR3 reads TGTGCCAGCAGCGCCAGGCATGGAGGCGCTGGGGCCAACGTCCTGACTTTC. Translating it yields CASSARHGGAGANVLTF. The chain combines TRBV7-3 with TRBJ2-6; D may be TRBD2 (5 bases). The CDR3 consists of 17 residues. Germline CDR1 and CDR2: SGHTA and FQGTGA. The V gene lost 5 bases and the J gene lost 2 bases, with 16 bases spanning the gap.

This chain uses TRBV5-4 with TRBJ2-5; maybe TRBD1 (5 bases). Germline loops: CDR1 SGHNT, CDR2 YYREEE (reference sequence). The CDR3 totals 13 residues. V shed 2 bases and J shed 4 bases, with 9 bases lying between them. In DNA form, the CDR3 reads TGTGCCAGCAGCTTAGGGGTTTTAGAGACCCAGTACTTC. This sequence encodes CASSLGVLETQYF.

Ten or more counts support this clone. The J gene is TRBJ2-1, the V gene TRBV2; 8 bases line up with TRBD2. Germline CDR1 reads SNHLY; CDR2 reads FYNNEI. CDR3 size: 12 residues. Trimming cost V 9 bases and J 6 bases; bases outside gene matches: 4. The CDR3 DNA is TGTGCCAGTACGGGAGGGGTCAATGAGCAGTTCTTC. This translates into CASTGGVNEQFF.

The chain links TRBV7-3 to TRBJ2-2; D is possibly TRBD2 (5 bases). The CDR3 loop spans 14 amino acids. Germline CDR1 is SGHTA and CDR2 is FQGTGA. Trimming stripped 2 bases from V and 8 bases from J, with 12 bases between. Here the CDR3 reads CASSLQEAGGELFF. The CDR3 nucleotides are TGTGCCAGCAGCTTACAGGAGGCCGGAGGGGAGCTGTTTTTT.

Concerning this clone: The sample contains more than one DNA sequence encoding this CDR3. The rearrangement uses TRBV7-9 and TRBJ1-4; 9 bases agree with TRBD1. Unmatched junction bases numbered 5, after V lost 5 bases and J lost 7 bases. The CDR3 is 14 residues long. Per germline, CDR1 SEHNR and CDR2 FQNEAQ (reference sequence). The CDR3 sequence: CASSPGQGGEKLFF. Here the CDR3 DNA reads TGTGCCAGCAGCCCGGGACAGGGTGGTGAAAAACTGTTTTTT.

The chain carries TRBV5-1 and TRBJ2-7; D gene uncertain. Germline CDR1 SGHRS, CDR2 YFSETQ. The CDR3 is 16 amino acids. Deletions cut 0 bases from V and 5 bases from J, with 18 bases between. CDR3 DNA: TGCGCCAGCAGCTTGGATCTTTTTCAGGTCGAACACGAGCAGTACTTC. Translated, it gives CASSLDLFQVEHEQYF.

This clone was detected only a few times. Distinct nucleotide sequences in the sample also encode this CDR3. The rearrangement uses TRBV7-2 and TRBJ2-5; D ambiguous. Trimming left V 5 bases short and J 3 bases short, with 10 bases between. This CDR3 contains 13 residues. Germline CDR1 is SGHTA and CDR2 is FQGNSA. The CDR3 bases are TGTGCCAGCAGCCGAGGTGGGGAAGAGACCCAGTACTTC. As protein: CASSRGGEETQYF. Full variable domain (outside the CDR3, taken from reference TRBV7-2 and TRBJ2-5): GAGVSQSPSNKVTEKGKDVELRCDPISGHTALYWYRQSLGQGLEFLIYFQGNSAPDKSGLPSDRFSAERTGGSVSTLTIQRTQQEDSAVYLCASSRGGEETQYFGPGTRLLVL.

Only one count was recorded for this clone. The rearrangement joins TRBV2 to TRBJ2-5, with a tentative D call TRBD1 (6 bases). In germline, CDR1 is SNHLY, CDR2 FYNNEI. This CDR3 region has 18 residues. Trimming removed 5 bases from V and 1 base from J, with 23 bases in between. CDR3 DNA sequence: TGTGCCAGCAGTTCGACACTTGGGCAGGGGCGCCGCCAAGAGACCCAGTACTTC. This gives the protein CASSSTLGQGRRQETQYF.

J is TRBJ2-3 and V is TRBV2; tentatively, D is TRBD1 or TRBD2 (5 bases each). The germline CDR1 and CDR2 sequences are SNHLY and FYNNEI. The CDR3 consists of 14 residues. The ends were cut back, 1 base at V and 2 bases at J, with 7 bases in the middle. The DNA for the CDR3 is TGTGCCAGCAGTGAAGGGGGACCCACAGATACGCAGTATTTT. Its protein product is CASSEGGPTDTQYF.

CDR3 sequence reads: CASSWGEHTEAFF. In DNA form, the CDR3 reads TGTGCCAGCAGCTGGGGCGAGCACACTGAAGCTTTCTTT. The rearrangement joins TRBV27 to TRBJ1-1; maybe TRBD1 (5 bases). The CDR3 has 13 amino acids. V shed 6 bases and J shed 3 bases, with 11 bases lying between them. In germline, CDR1 is MNHEY, CDR2 SMNVEV (reference sequence).

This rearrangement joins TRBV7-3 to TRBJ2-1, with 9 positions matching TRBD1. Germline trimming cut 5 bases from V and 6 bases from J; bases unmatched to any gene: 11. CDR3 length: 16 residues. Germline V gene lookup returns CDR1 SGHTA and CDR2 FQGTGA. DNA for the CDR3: TGTGCCAGCAGCCAGCCGGGACAGGGTGGCGGCAATGAGCAGTTCTTC. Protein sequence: CASSQPGQGGGNEQFF.

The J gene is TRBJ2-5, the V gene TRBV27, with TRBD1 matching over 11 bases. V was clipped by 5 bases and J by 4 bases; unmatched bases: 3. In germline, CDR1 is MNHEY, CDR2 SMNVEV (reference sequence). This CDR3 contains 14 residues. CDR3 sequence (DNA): TGTGCCAGCAGTCCCGGGACAGGGGGAGAGACCCAGTACTTC. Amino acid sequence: CASSPGTGGETQYF.

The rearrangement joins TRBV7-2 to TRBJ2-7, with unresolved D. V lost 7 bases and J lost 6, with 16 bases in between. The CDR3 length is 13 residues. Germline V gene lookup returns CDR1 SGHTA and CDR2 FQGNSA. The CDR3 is CASNKVEGLEQYF. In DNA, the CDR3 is TGTGCCAGCAACAAAGTGGAAGGTCTCGAGCAGTACTTC. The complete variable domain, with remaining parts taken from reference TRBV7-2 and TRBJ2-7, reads GAGVSQSPSNKVTEKGKDVELRCDPISGHTALYWYRQSLGQGLEFLIYFQGNSAPDKSGLPSDRFSAERTGGSVSTLTIQRTQQEDSAVYLCASNKVEGLEQYFGPGTRLTVT.

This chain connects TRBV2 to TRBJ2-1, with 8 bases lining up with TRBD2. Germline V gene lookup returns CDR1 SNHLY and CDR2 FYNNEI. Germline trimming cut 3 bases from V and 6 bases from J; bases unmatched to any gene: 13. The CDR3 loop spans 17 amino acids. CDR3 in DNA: TGTGCCAGCAGTGATTTCGGTCCCGGGACTAGGGGCAATGAGCAGTTCTTC. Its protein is CASSDFGPGTRGNEQFF.

The CDR3 reads CSASRTSEQYF. The CDR3 nucleotides read TGCAGTGCCTCCCGGACAAGCGAGCAGTACTTC. The rearrangement joins TRBV20-1 to TRBJ2-7; the D gene is possibly TRBD1 (5 bases). The V end lost 6 bases, the J end lost 6 bases, and 12 bases lay between the germline ends. The CDR3 runs 11 residues. The V gene's germline CDR1 is DFQATT and CDR2 SNEGSKA (reference sequence).

CDR3 amino acids: CASSQDSGSNQPQHF. CDR3 coding DNA: TGCGCCAGCAGCCAAGATTCAGGGAGTAATCAGCCCCAGCATTTT. This chain links TRBV4-1 with TRBJ1-5; D is possibly TRBD1 (5 bases). The CDR3 runs 15 residues. The V end lost 0 bases, the J end lost 4 bases, and 10 bases lay between the germline ends. From germline, CDR1 is MGHRA and CDR2 YSYEKL.

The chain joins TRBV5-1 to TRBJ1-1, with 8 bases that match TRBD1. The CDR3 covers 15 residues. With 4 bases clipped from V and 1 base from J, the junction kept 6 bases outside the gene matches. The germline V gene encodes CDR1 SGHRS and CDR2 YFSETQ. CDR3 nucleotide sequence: TGCGCCAGCAGCACCGGACAGGGAAGGAACACTGAAGCTTTCTTT. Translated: CASSTGQGRNTEAFF. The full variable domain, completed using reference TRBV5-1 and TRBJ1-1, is KAGVTQTPRYLIKTRGQQVTLSCSPISGHRSVSWYQQTPGQGLQFLFEYFSETQRNKGNFPGRFSGRQFSNSRSEMNVSTLELGDSALYLCASSTGQGRNTEAFFGQGTRLTVV.